This TCR beta chain was identified during a study of OX40 agonist ivuxolimab in advanced cancers. Background on the whole study: Ivuxolimab was a fully human IgG2 agonistic monoclonal antibody targeting the costimulatory receptor OX40 (CD134). Patients were allowed to have had prior anti-PD-1, anti-PD-L1 or anti-CTLA-4 therapy, and 40% of the dose-escalation patients had previously received checkpoint inhibitors. In the dose-escalation cohort, approximately 82% of patients were male, and the mean age was about 55 years, with a range of roughly 20 to 80. Among the roughly 50 dose-escalation patients, roughly 20 had hepatocellular carcinoma, some 15 melanoma, 9 renal cell carcinoma and 9 head and neck cancer. Peripheral TCRbeta sequencing was intended to test whether TCR sequence diversity was altered and clonal T-cell expansion was caused by ivuxolimab. Intravenous ivuxolimab was administered to patients every 2 weeks at six dose levels: 0.01, 0.1, 0.3, 1.5, 3 and 10 mg/kg. The monotherapy dose-escalation portion (N of about 57 patients) of the phase I ivuxolimab trial is reported in the paper. Partial responses occurred in three dose-escalation patients, of whom one had hepatocellular carcinoma and two had cutaneous melanoma. Overall study outcomes, separate from this receptor: Partial responders in the 0.1-3.0 mg/kg groups had among the lowest normalized peripheral clonal expansion, especially among CD8+ T cells. The antigen specificity of the clonally expanded peripheral T cells was not determined. Low levels of normalized T-cell clonal expansion were also shown by some nonresponding patients. After ivuxolimab, more expanded clones were found on average in CD8+ T cells than in CD4+ T cells. At doses of 0.1 to 3.0 mg/kg, clonal expansion of both CD4+ and CD8+ T cells in blood was seen between baseline and week 6.

To sequence the TCRbeta CDR3 region, genomic DNA was isolated from the sorted cells. TCRbeta CDR3 regions were sequenced using the immunoSEQ Assay. This immuneACCESS table, as held by TCRdb, lists in-frame sequences with V and J called but not all clones. Of the missing ones, under half trace to an unresolved V gene in checked studies; the others have no known cause. The sample contains some 98,000 clones, around 87% of them found a single time. 0.31% of the sample rests with the top ten. The trial excluded patients who had a history of autoimmune disease or who were on systemic immunosuppression. In every dose cohort, peripheral blood was drawn for TCR sequencing at baseline, cycle 4 day 1, and cycle 7 day 1. Samples were obtained from an open-label, multicenter, first-in-human phase I dose-escalation trial of ivuxolimab. Adults with locally advanced or metastatic head and neck squamous cell, hepatocellular, melanoma or renal cell carcinoma were enrolled in the trial. CD4+ and CD8+ T cells were sorted separately from peripheral blood before TCR sequencing.

As regards this clone: No cognate antigen has been identified for it. Per-base qualities were not stored, and no clone one base away is much larger.

The source is an adult with an advanced solid tumor such as melanoma, head and neck, liver or kidney cancer. Here the sequenced sample was CD4+ or CD8+ T cells sorted from blood, taken in a trial of the OX40 agonist ivuxolimab.

The bases read TGTGCCAGCAGCCCGGTGGGGGGGGCCCCCGCCGGGGAGCTGTTTTTT. This yields the protein CASSPVGGAPAGELFF. The chain couples TRBV5-4 to TRBJ2-2; perhaps TRBD2 is the D gene, with 7 bases matching. The CDR3 measures 16 amino acids from cysteine to phenylalanine. Of the read, only the CDR3 DNA is kept; its 48 bases are in frame from base 1. V is cut by 4 bases and J by 6 bases, and the space between the germline ends is 19 bases. Sequences SGHNT (CDR1) and YYREEE (CDR2) are obtained from the germline V gene (reference sequence).